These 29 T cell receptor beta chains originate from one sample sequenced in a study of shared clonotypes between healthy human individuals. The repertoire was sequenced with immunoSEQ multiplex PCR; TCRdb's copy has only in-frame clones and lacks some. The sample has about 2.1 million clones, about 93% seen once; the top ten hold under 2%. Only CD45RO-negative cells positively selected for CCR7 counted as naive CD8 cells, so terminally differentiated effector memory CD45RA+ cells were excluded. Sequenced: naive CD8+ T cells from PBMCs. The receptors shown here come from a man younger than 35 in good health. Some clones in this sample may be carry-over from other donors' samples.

This CDR3 reads CASRGTANTGELFF. Written as DNA, the CDR3 is TGCGCCAGCAGGGGGACAGCGAACACCGGGGAGCTGTTTTTT. The chain is built from TRBV5-1 and TRBJ2-2; 7 nucleotides line up with TRBD1. From germline, CDR1 is SGHRS and CDR2 YFSETQ. This CDR3 comprises 14 residues. J gave up 0 bases and V 5 bases, and 1 base lay outside the gene matches.

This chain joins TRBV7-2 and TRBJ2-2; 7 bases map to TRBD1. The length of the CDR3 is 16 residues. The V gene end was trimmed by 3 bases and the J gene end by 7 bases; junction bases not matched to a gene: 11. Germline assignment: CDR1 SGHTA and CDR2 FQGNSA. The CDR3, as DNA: TGTGCCAGCAGCTTTCACAGGGGTTCGAGCGGCGGGGAGCTGTTTTTT. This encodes CASSFHRGSSGGELFF.

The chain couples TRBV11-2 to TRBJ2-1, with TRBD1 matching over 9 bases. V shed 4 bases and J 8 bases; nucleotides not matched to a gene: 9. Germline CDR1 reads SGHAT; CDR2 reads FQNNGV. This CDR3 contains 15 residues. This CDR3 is CASSSRDRVGYEQFF. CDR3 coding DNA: TGTGCCAGCAGCTCCCGGGACAGGGTGGGTTATGAGCAGTTCTTC.

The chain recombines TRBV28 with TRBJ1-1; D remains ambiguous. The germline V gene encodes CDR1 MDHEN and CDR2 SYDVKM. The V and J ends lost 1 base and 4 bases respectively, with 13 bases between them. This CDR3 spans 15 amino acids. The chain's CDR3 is CASSLFGLPSTEAFF. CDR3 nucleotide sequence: TGTGCCAGCAGTTTATTTGGGCTCCCGAGCACTGAAGCTTTCTTT.

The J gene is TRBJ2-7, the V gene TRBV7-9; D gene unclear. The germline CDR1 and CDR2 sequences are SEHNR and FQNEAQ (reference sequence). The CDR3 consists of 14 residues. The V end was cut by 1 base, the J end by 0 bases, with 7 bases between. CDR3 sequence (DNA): TGTGCCAGCAGCTTAGTTACACGCTCCTACGAGCAGTACTTC. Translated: CASSLVTRSYEQYF. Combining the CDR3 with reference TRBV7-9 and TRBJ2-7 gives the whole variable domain DTGVSQNPRHKITKRGQNVTFRCDPISEHNRLYWYRQTLGQGPEFLTYFQNEAQLEKSRLLSDRFSAERPKGSFSTLEIQRTEQGDSAMYLCASSLVTRSYEQYFGPGTRLTVT.

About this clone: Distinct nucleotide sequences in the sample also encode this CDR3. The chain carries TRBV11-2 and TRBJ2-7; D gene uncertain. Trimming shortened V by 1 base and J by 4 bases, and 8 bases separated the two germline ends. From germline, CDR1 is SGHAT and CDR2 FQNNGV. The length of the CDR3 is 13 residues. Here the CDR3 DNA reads TGTGCCAGCAGCTTAGGGTGGGGTTACGAGCAGTACTTC. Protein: CASSLGWGYEQYF.

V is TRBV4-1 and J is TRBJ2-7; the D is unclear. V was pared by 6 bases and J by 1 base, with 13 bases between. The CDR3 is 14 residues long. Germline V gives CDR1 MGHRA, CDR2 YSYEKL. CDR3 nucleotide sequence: TGCGCCAGCAGTTTCGACTTTTTATCCTACGAGCAGTACTTC. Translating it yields CASSFDFLSYEQYF.

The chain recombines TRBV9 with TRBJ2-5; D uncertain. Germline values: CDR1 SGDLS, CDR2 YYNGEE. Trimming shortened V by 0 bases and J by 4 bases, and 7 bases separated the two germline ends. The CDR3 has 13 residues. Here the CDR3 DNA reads TGTGCCAGCAGCGTAGGGTCCCCAGAGACCCAGTACTTC. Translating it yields CASSVGSPETQYF.

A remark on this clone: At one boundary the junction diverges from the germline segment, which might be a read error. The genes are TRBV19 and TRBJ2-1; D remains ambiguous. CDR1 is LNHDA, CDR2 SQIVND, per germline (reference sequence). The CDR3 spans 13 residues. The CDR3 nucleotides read TGTGCCAGTAGTACCACAGAGTACATTGAGCAGTTCTTC. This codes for CASSTTEYIEQFF.

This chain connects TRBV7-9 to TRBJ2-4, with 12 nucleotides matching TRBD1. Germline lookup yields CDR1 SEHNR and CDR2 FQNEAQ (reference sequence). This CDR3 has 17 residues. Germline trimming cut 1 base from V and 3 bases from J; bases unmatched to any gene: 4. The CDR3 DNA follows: TGTGCCAGCAGCTTAGGGGGACAGGGGGCTGGCAAAAACATTCAGTACTTC. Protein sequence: CASSLGGQGAGKNIQYF.

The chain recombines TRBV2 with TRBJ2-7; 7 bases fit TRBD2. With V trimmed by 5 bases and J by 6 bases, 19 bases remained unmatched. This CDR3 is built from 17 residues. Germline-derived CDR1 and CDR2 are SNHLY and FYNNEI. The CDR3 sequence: CASSSSPGGPLGLEQYF. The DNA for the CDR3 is TGTGCCAGCAGTAGCTCGCCGGGGGGACCCTTAGGACTCGAGCAGTACTTC.

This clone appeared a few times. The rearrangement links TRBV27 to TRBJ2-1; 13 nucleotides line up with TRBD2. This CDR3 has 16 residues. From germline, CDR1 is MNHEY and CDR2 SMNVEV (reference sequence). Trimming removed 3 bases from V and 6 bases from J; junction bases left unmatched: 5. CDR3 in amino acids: CASSLRGLAGANEQFF. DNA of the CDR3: TGTGCCAGCAGTTTGCGCGGACTAGCGGGAGCCAATGAGCAGTTCTTC.

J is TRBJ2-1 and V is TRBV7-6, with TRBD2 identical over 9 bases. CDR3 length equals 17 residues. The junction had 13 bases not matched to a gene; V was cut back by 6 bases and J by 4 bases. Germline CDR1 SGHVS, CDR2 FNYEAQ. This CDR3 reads CASRAGTASGTYNEQFF. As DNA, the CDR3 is TGTGCCAGCAGGGCCGGGACGGCTAGCGGGACTTACAATGAGCAGTTCTTC.

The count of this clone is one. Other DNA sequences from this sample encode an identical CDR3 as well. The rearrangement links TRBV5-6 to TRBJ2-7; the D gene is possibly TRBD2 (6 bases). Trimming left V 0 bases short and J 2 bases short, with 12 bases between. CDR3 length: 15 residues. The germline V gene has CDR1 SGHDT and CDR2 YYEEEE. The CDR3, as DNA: TGTGCCAGCAGCTTGGGCGGGACCTCAACCTACGAGCAGTACTTC. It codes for CASSLGGTSTYEQYF. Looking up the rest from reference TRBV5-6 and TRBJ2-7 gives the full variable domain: DAGVTQSPTHLIKTRGQQVTLRCSPKSGHDTVSWYQQALGQGPQFIFQYYEEEERQRGNFPDRFSGHQFPNYSSELNVNALLLGDSALYLCASSLGGTSTYEQYFGPGTRLTVT.

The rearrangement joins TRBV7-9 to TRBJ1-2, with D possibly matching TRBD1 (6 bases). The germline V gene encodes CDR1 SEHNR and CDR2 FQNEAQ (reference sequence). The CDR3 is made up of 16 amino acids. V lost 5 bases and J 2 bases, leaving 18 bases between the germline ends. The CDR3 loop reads CASSNPSGAGNYGYTF. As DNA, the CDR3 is TGTGCCAGCAGCAACCCGTCGGGGGCAGGGAACTATGGCTACACCTTC.

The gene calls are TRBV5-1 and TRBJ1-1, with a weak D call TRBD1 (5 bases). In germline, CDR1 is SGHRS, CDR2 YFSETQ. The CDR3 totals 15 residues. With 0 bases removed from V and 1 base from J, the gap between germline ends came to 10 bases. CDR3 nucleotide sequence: TGCGCCAGCAGCTTGGCCGACAGCTCGAACACTGAAGCTTTCTTT. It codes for CASSLADSSNTEAFF.

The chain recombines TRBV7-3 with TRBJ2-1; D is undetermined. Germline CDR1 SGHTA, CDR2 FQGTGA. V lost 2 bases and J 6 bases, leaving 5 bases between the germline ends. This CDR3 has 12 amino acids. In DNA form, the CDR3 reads TGTGCCAGCAGCTTACACCCCAATGAGCAGTTCTTC. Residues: CASSLHPNEQFF. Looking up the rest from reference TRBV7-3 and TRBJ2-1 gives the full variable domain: GAGVSQTPSNKVTEKGKYVELRCDPISGHTALYWYRQSLGQGPEFLIYFQGTGAADDSGLPNDRFFAVRPEGSVSTLKIQRTERGDSAVYLCASSLHPNEQFFGPGTRLTVL.

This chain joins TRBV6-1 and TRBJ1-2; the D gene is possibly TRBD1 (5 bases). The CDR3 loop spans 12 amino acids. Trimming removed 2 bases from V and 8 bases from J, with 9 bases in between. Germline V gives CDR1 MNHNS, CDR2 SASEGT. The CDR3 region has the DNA TGTGCCAGCAGTGAACGCGGGGGAGGCTACACCTTC. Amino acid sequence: CASSERGGGYTF.

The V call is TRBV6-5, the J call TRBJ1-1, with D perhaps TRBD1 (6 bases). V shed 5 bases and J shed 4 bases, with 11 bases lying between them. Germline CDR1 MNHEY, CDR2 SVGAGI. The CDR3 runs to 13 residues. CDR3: CASSLGGTTEAFF. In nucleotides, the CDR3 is TGTGCCAGCAGTCTAGGGGGGACCACTGAAGCTTTCTTT.

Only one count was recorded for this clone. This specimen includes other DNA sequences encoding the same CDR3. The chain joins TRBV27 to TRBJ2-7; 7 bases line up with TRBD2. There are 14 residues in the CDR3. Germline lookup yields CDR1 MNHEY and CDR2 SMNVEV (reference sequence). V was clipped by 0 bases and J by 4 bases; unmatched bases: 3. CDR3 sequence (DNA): TGTGCCAGCAGTTTATCGGGACTATTATACGAGCAGTACTTC. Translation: CASSLSGLLYEQYF.

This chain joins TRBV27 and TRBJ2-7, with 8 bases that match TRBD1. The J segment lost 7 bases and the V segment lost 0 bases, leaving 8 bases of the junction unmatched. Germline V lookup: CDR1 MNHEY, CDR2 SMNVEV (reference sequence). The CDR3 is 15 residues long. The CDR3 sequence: CASSLSTQGASEQYF. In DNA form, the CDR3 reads TGTGCCAGCAGTTTATCGACCCAGGGGGCGAGTGAGCAGTACTTC.

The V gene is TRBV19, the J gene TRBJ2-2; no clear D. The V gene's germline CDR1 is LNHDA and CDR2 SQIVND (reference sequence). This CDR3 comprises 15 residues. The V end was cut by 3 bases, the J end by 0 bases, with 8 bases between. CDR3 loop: CASSMLWTNTGELFF. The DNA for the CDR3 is TGTGCCAGTAGTATGCTCTGGACGAACACCGGGGAGCTGTTTTTT.

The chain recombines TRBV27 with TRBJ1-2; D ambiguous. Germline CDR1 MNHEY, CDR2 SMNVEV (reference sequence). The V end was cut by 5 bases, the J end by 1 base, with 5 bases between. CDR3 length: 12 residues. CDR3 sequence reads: CASSNNNYGYTF. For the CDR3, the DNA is TGTGCCAGCAGTAACAATAACTATGGCTACACCTTC.

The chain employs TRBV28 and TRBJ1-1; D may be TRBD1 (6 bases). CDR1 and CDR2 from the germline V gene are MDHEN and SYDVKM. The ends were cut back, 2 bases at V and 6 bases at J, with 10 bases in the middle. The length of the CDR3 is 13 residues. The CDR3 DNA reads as TGTGCCAGCAGTTTAGCGGGGGCGGCTGAAGCTTTCTTT. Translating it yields CASSLAGAAEAFF.

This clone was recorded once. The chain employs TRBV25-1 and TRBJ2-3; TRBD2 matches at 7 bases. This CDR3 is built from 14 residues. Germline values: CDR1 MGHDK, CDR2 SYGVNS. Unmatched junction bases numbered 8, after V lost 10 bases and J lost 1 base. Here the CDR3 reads CATWEGGRTDTQYF. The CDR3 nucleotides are TGTGCCACCTGGGAGGGCGGACGCACAGATACGCAGTATTTT. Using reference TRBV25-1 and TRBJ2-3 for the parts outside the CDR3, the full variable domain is EADIYQTPRYLVIGTGKKITLECSQTMGHDKMYWYQQDPGMELHLIHYSYGVNSTEKGDLSSESTVSRIRTEHFPLTLESARPSHTSQYLCATWEGGRTDTQYFGPGTRLTVL.

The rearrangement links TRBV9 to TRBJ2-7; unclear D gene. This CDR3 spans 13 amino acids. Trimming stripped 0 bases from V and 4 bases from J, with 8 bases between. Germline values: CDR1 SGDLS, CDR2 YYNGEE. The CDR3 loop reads CASSVGVKYEQYF. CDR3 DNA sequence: TGTGCCAGCAGCGTAGGGGTTAAATACGAGCAGTACTTC.

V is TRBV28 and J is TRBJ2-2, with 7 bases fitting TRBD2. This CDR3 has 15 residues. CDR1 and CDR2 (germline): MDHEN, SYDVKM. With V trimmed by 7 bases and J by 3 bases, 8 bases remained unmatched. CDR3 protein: CASNHSGPHTGELFF. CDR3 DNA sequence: TGTGCCAGCAACCATAGCGGGCCGCACACCGGGGAGCTGTTTTTT.

The CDR3 sequence is CASSLLTGRGYDQAKNIQYF. In nucleotides, the CDR3 is TGTGCCAGCAGTTTACTTACGGGACGCGGATACGACCAGGCCAAAAACATTCAGTACTTC. The chain links TRBV28 to TRBJ2-4, with D perhaps being TRBD1 or TRBD2 (5 bases each). Trimming shortened V by 2 bases and J by 1 base, and 24 bases separated the two germline ends. Germline CDR1 and CDR2: MDHEN and SYDVKM. The CDR3 is 20 residues long.

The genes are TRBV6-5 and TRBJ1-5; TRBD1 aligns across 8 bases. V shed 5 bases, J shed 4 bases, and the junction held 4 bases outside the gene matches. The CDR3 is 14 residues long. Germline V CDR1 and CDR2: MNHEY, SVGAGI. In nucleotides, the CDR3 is TGTGCCAGCAGTGACCGACAGGGGAATCAGCCCCAGCATTTT. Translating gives CASSDRQGNQPQHF.